These 26 T cell receptor beta chains originate from one sample sequenced in a study of blood T cell repertoires in COVID-19. Assay: immunoSEQ multiplex PCR; the TCRdb copy retains only in-frame clones and omits some. The data hold under 350,000 clones, with 85% observed a single time. The sample taken for sequencing was peripheral blood. These TCRs come from a human donor in a cohort sampled during active COVID-19.

Worth noting for this clone: This likely traces to a read error, being one base from a far larger clone. Other DNA sequences in the same sample also yield this CDR3. The rearrangement uses TRBV28 and TRBJ1-2; D may be TRBD1 (6 bases). Germline values: CDR1 MDHEN, CDR2 SYDVKM. V was clipped by 5 bases and J by 2 bases, with 9 bases between them. This CDR3 has 13 amino acids. The CDR3 reads CASSLTGNYGYTF. The CDR3 DNA is TGTGCCAGCAGTCTGACAGGAAACTATGGCTACACCTTC.

The chain joins TRBV11-2 to TRBJ1-1, with TRBD1 matching 12 bases. CDR3 length equals 14 residues. The germline V gene has CDR1 SGHAT and CDR2 FQNNGV. Losses at the gene ends were 4 bases for V and 10 bases for J; bases not matched to a gene: 7. The CDR3 region is CASSSPGQGARAFF. DNA for the CDR3: TGTGCCAGCAGCTCACCGGGACAGGGGGCGCGAGCTTTCTTT. Full variable domain (outside the CDR3, taken from reference TRBV11-2 and TRBJ1-1): EAGVAQSPRYKIIEKRQSVAFWCNPISGHATLYWYQQILGQGPKLLIQFQNNGVVDDSQLPKDRFSAERLKGVDSTLKIQPAKLEDSAVYLCASSSPGQGARAFFGQGTRLTVV.

CDR3 loop: CASGPGFEKLFF. CDR3 DNA sequence: TGTGCCAGCGGTCCAGGGTTTGAAAAACTGTTTTTT. The rearrangement links TRBV2 to TRBJ1-4; D may be TRBD1 (5 bases). Trimming pared 8 bases from V and 7 bases from J, leaving 11 bases between. Per germline, CDR1 SNHLY and CDR2 FYNNEI. This CDR3 has 12 amino acids.

The gene calls are TRBV9 and TRBJ2-3, with 10 positions matching TRBD2. The trim removed 4 bases at V and 10 bases at J, leaving 12 bases unmatched. The CDR3 length is 15 residues. Per germline, CDR1 SGDLS and CDR2 YYNGEE. The CDR3 coding sequence is TGTGCCAGCAGCCTCTCCGCCGGGACTAGCGACGCGCAGTATTTT. Translating it yields CASSLSAGTSDAQYF.

V and J are TRBV19 and TRBJ2-1; 9 bases map to TRBD2. This CDR3 is 15 amino acids long. Germline trimming cut 6 bases from V and 7 bases from J; bases unmatched to any gene: 10. Looked up from germline, CDR1 is LNHDA and CDR2 is SQIVND (reference sequence). The CDR3 DNA sequence: TGTGCCAGTAGGTCCTTAGGACTAGCGATTAATGAGCAGTTCTTC. Translated, it gives CASRSLGLAINEQFF. Supplemented by reference TRBV19 and TRBJ2-1, the full variable domain reads DGGITQSPKYLFRKEGQNVTLSCEQNLNHDAMYWYRQDPGQGLRLIYYSQIVNDFQKGDIAEGYSVSREKKESFPLTVTSAQKNPTAFYLCASRSLGLAINEQFFGPGTRLTVL.

The rearrangement links TRBV6-1 to TRBJ2-2; a possible D gene is TRBD1 (6 bases). Per the germline V gene, CDR1 is MNHNS and CDR2 is SASEGT. V was shortened by 3 bases and J by 4 bases, with 12 bases between the two germline ends. The CDR3 length is 15 residues. The CDR3 DNA sequence: TGTGCCAGCAGTGATAGGCAGGGGAGCACCGGGGAGCTGTTTTTT. It is translated as CASSDRQGSTGELFF.

This clone showed up just once. The sample has other DNA sequences that encode this CDR3 too. The rearrangement uses TRBV5-1 and TRBJ1-4; TRBD1 agrees at 11 bases. The J segment lost 4 bases and the V segment lost 4 bases, leaving 6 bases of the junction unmatched. This CDR3 has 16 residues. Germline assignment: CDR1 SGHRS and CDR2 YFSETQ. CDR3: CASSRTGGAGNEKLFF. CDR3 nucleotide sequence: TGCGCCAGCAGCAGGACAGGGGGCGCGGGTAATGAAAAACTGTTTTTT. The variable domain in full, with the rest retrieved from reference TRBV5-1 and TRBJ1-4, is KAGVTQTPRYLIKTRGQQVTLSCSPISGHRSVSWYQQTPGQGLQFLFEYFSETQRNKGNFPGRFSGRQFSNSRSEMNVSTLELGDSALYLCASSRTGGAGNEKLFFGSGTQLSVL.

This clone has only a few counts. This chain links TRBV6-6 with TRBJ1-2; no clear D. Germline CDR1 and CDR2: MNHNY and SVGAGI (reference sequence). The CDR3 has 8 amino acids. The CDR3 region has the DNA TGTACAACCAACGGCTACACCTTC. Translated: CTTNGYTF.

The J gene is TRBJ1-2, the V gene TRBV7-2; D may be TRBD1 (6 bases). Between the trimmed V and J ends, which lost 5 bases and 5 bases, there was a span of 12 bases. Germline CDR1 and CDR2: SGHTA and FQGNSA. CDR3 size: 13 residues. The CDR3 coding sequence is TGTGCCAGCAGCCGAGAGGGGGGGTATGGCTACACCTTC. Amino acid sequence: CASSREGGYGYTF.

The V and J genes are TRBV27 and TRBJ1-2; D is uncertain. Trimming cost V 4 bases and J 3 bases, with 21 bases left between them. Looked up from germline, CDR1 is MNHEY and CDR2 is SMNVEV (reference sequence). The CDR3 loop spans 17 amino acids. The CDR3 DNA reads as TGTGCCAGCAGTTATGCCCGTGCGGCAGCCAAACACTATGGCTACACCTTC. This sequence encodes CASSYARAAAKHYGYTF.

The genes are TRBV18 and TRBJ2-1, with TRBD2 identical over 10 bases. The J segment lost 0 bases and the V segment lost 2 bases, leaving 7 bases of the junction unmatched. The CDR3 runs 18 residues. Germline assignment: CDR1 KGHSH and CDR2 LQKENI. CDR3 residues: CASSPVPSGGSSYNEQFF. In DNA form, the CDR3 reads TGTGCCAGCTCACCAGTACCTAGCGGGGGAAGCTCCTACAATGAGCAGTTCTTC.

The genes are TRBV6-5 and TRBJ1-6; no definite D call. The CDR3 is 13 residues long. In germline, CDR1 is MNHEY, CDR2 SVGAGI. Between the trimmed V and J ends, which lost 10 bases and 8 bases, there was a span of 15 bases. CDR3 bases: TGTGCCACCGAGATAAGCTCGGATTCACCCCTCCACTTT. Translation: CATEISSDSPLHF.

The V call is TRBV5-1, the J call TRBJ2-7; D might be TRBD2 (5 bases). The CDR3 is 13 residues long. The germline gives CDR1 SGHRS, CDR2 YFSETQ. The V end was cut by 0 bases, the J end by 7 bases, with 11 bases between. The CDR3: CASSLGERLEQYF. The CDR3, as DNA: TGCGCCAGCAGCTTGGGGGAGCGTTTGGAGCAGTACTTC.

This CDR3 is CASGLGLQHGNTIYF. The DNA for the CDR3 is TGTGCCAGCGGCCTGGGCCTCCAACATGGAAACACCATATATTTT. The rearrangement uses TRBV13 and TRBJ1-3; D remains unclear. CDR1 is PRHDT, CDR2 FYEKMQ, per germline (reference sequence). This CDR3 has 15 amino acids. V was pared by 8 bases and J by 3 bases, with 17 bases between.

The chain combines TRBV3-1 (or the pseudogene TRBV3-2) with TRBJ2-5; TRBD2 aligns across 9 bases. The V gene's germline CDR1 is LGHDT and CDR2 YNNKEL (reference sequence). The CDR3 covers 17 residues. With 1 base clipped from V and 5 bases from J, the junction kept 11 bases outside the gene matches. The CDR3 protein is CASSQGRAGGPRETQYF. The CDR3 DNA reads as TGTGCCAGCAGCCAAGGACGGGCGGGAGGGCCCCGCGAGACCCAGTACTTC.

The chain combines TRBV11-2 with TRBJ2-3, with TRBD1 as a possible D gene (5 bases). This CDR3 is built from 14 residues. The germline gives CDR1 SGHAT, CDR2 FQNNGV. The V end lost 6 bases, the J end lost 4 bases, and 14 bases lay between the germline ends. CDR3 amino acids: CASRGLGHADTQYF. In DNA, the CDR3 is TGTGCCAGCAGGGGGTTGGGGCATGCAGATACGCAGTATTTT.

J is TRBJ2-1 and V is TRBV5-1; TRBD2 agrees at 9 bases. The CDR3 runs 17 residues. With 6 bases clipped from V and 4 bases from J, the junction kept 14 bases outside the gene matches. Germline values: CDR1 SGHRS, CDR2 YFSETQ. The CDR3 sequence: CASTAVAGALGYNEQFF. The CDR3 nucleotides read TGCGCCAGCACCGCTGTAGCGGGAGCTTTAGGATACAATGAGCAGTTCTTC.

This chain connects TRBV10-2 to TRBJ2-3, with 7 bases that match TRBD2. V lost 6 bases to trimming and J lost 3 bases; unmatched junction nucleotides: 0. Germline V CDR1 and CDR2: WSHSY, SAAADI. The CDR3 length is 12 residues. The DNA of the CDR3 is TGCGCCAGCAGGCGGGAGACAGATACGCAGTATTTT. Amino acid sequence: CASRRETDTQYF.

This clone was seen only once. The V and J genes are TRBV10-2 and TRBJ2-2; TRBD2 matches 8 bases. CDR1 and CDR2 (germline): WSHSY, SAAADI. With 8 bases clipped from V and 5 bases from J, the junction kept 13 bases outside the gene matches. This CDR3 comprises 16 residues. The CDR3 DNA reads as TGCGCCAGCCGTATGGAAGTAGCGGGACTAACCGGGGAGCTGTTTTTT. It is translated as CASRMEVAGLTGELFF.

There are a few counts of this clone. The chain is built from TRBV10-1 and TRBJ2-1; TRBD2 aligns across 9 bases. The germline V gene encodes CDR1 WNHNN and CDR2 SYGVQD (reference sequence). J lost 9 bases, V lost 2 bases, and 8 bases had no gene match. The CDR3 length is 15 residues. The CDR3 loop reads CASSEGGSGSGEQFF. Here the CDR3 DNA reads TGCGCCAGCAGTGAGGGGGGTAGCGGGAGCGGTGAGCAGTTCTTC.

The chain joins TRBV30 to TRBJ1-5; D not certain. The CDR3 runs 12 residues. Per the germline V gene, CDR1 is GTSNPN and CDR2 is SVGIG (reference sequence). V was trimmed by 0 bases and J by 7 bases, leaving 7 bases between them. CDR3 in DNA: TGTGCCTGGAGTGTTGATAGCCAGCCCCAGCATTTT. It yields the protein CAWSVDSQPQHF. Full variable domain (remainder filled in from reference TRBV30 and TRBJ1-5): SQTIHQWPATLVQPVGSPLSLECTVEGTSNPNLYWYRQAAGRGLQLLFYSVGIGQISSEVPQNLSASRPQDRQFILSSKKLLLSDSGFYLCAWSVDSQPQHFGDGTRLSIL.

This clone occurred once. The chain links TRBV7-9 to TRBJ2-1, with a weak D call TRBD1 (7 bases). Germline loops: CDR1 SEHNR, CDR2 FQNEAQ (reference sequence). Between the trimmed V and J ends, which lost 1 base and 6 bases, there was a span of 13 bases. The CDR3 loop spans 15 amino acids. CDR3 protein: CASSLVGGQLNEQFF. The CDR3 DNA reads TGTGCCAGCAGCTTAGTGGGGGGACAGCTCAATGAGCAGTTCTTC. Filled out from reference TRBV7-9 and TRBJ2-1, the complete variable domain reads DTGVSQNPRHKITKRGQNVTFRCDPISEHNRLYWYRQTLGQGPEFLTYFQNEAQLEKSRLLSDRFSAERPKGSFSTLEIQRTEQGDSAMYLCASSLVGGQLNEQFFGPGTRLTVL.

The chain carries TRBV5-1 and TRBJ2-7; 13 positions match TRBD2. V shed 2 bases, J shed 6 bases, and the junction held 2 bases outside the gene matches. From germline, CDR1 is SGHRS and CDR2 YFSETQ. CDR3 length: 14 amino acids. The CDR3 DNA is TGCGCCAGCAGCTTAGGGACTAGCGGGGTCGAGCAGTACTTC. This sequence encodes CASSLGTSGVEQYF. The variable domain in full, with the rest retrieved from reference TRBV5-1 and TRBJ2-7, is KAGVTQTPRYLIKTRGQQVTLSCSPISGHRSVSWYQQTPGQGLQFLFEYFSETQRNKGNFPGRFSGRQFSNSRSEMNVSTLELGDSALYLCASSLGTSGVEQYFGPGTRLTVT.

In its sample, this clone was seen once. J is TRBJ1-4 and V is TRBV27; D is undetermined. Germline CDR1 reads MNHEY; CDR2 reads SMNVEV (reference sequence). V was cut by 8 bases and J by 8 bases, with 21 bases left in between. CDR3 size: 15 residues. CDR3: CASHKVGEGGEKLFF. The CDR3, as DNA: TGTGCCAGCCACAAAGTTGGAGAGGGTGGCGAAAAACTGTTTTTT.

This clone was observed once. The chain couples TRBV9 to TRBJ1-2; D is ambiguous. This CDR3 has 15 residues. Germline V gene lookup returns CDR1 SGDLS and CDR2 YYNGEE. V dropped 2 bases and J dropped 3 bases, with 14 bases sitting between them. The CDR3 reads CASSVSSGSYYGYTF. In nucleotides, the CDR3 is TGTGCCAGCAGCGTGAGTAGCGGCAGTTACTATGGCTACACCTTC.

This clone was seen once. The V and J genes are TRBV7-3 and TRBJ2-2; D is perhaps TRBD1 (6 bases). Trimming shortened V by 5 bases and J by 0 bases, and 19 bases separated the two germline ends. Germline-derived CDR1 and CDR2 are SGHTA and FQGTGA. This CDR3 is 18 amino acids long. The CDR3 loop reads CASSLLDRRAANTGELFF. In nucleotides, the CDR3 is TGTGCCAGCAGCCTCCTAGACAGGAGAGCCGCGAACACCGGGGAGCTGTTTTTT. The full variable domain, rest sourced from reference TRBV7-3 and TRBJ2-2, is GAGVSQTPSNKVTEKGKYVELRCDPISGHTALYWYRQSLGQGPEFLIYFQGTGAADDSGLPNDRFFAVRPEGSVSTLKIQRTERGDSAVYLCASSLLDRRAANTGELFFGEGSRLTVL.